The clone carrying this TCR beta chain has only a few counts. Antigen: not known. Germline CDR1 reads MNHEY; CDR2 reads SVGEGT. The V gene end was trimmed by 6 bases and the J gene end by 2 bases; junction bases not matched to a gene: 6. The length of the CDR3 is 16 residues. This specimen comes from a study of T-cell reconstitution after alpha-beta-depleted transplantation in children. General observations from the study: Several hundred rapidly expanded clones from non-depleted graft cells reportedly supplied alpha-beta T cells about two months post-transplant. For some patients, TCRbeta diversity was high at day 60 because of recipient T cells and thymic progenitors that survived. When one year had passed after transplant, most T-cell counts and diversity came from newly produced T cells.

Unique molecular identifiers were incorporated into the prepared TCRbeta library. TCRdb reprocessed the PCR reads via MiXCR and lists one record per CDR3 protein. Of 300,000 to 350,000 distinct CDR3 sequences in the sample, 16% are singletons; the top ten hold around 41%. The rearrangement joins TRBV6-2 or TRBV6-3 to TRBJ2-1, with TRBD2 identical over 11 bases. The sequence was collected from a male patient between 2 and 10 years old who had a stem cell transplant for acute lymphoblastic leukemia, so the T cells may come from the graft donor. The starting material was PBMCs, mostly from graft donor cells, obtained 360 days after TCRalphabeta/CD19-depleted stem cell transplant. CDR3 sequence reads: CASSRTSGPTYNEQFF. CDR3 sequence (DNA): TGTGCCAGCAGCAGGACTAGCGGGCCGACCTACAATGAGCAGTTCTTC.